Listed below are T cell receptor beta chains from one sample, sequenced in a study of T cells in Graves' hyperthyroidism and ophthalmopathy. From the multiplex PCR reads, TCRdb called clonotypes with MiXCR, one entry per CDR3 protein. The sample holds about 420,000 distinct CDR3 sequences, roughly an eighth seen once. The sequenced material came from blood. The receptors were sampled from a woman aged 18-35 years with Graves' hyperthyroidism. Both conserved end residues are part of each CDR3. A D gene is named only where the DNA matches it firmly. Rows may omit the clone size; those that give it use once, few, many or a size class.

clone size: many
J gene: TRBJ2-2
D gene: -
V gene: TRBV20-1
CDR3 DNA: TGCAGTGCCCGTGGGTTCGACACCGGGGAGCTGTTTTTT
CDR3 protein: CSARGFDTGELFF

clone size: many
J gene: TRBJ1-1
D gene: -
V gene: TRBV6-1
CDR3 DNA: TGTGCCAGCAGTGAAGAAGGTTGGAACACTGAAGCTTTCTTT
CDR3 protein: CASSEEGWNTEAFF

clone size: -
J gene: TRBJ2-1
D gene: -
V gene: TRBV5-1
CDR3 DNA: TGCGCCAGCAGCTTTCATAGGGTTGAGCAGTTCTTC
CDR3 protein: CASSFHRVEQFF

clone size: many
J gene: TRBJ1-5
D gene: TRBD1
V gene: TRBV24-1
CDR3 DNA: TGTGCCACCAGTGATTTAGGAGCGGCAGGGGGTCTTAGTCAGCCCCAGCATTTT
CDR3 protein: CATSDLGAAGGLSQPQHF

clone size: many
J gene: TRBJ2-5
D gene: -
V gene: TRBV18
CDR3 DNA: TGTGCCAGCTCACCACCTAACTCGGCAAGGCGAGAGACCCAGTACTTC
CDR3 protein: CASSPPNSARRETQYF

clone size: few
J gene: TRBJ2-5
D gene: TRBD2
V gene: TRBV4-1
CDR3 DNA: TGCGCCAGCAGCCAAGGGACTAGCAGTGAGACCCAGTACTTC
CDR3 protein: CASSQGTSSETQYF

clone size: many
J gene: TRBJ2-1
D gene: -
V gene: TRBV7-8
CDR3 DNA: TGTGCCAGCAGCTTAGGAACTAGAGATGAGCAGTTCTTC
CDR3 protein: CASSLGTRDEQFF

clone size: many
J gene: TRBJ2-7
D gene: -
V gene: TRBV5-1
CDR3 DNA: TGCGCCAGCAGCTTGGGGGGGCGAGGGGTTGGCGAGCAGTACTTC
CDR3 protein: CASSLGGRGVGEQYF

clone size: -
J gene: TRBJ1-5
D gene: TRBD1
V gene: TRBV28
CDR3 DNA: TGTGCCAGCAGTTTATTCCTTATCCTGACAGGGGGCCTCAGTCAGCCCCAGCATTTT
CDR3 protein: CASSLFLILTGGLSQPQHF

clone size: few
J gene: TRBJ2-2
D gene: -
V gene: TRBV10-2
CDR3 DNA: TGCGCCAGCAACGGTCTGAACACCGGGGAGCTGTTTTTT
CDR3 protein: CASNGLNTGELFF

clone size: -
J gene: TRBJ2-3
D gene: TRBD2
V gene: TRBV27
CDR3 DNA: TGTGCCACCGGCCGACGAGCGGGGGGGGGGGCAGATACGCAGTATTTT
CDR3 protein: CATGRRAGGGADTQYF

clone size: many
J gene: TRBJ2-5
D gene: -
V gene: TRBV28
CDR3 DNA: TGTGCCAGCGGGGTAACGGGCGCGAACCAGTACTTC
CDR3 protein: CASGVTGANQYF

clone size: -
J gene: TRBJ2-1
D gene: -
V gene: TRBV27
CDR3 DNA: TGTGCCACCTCCACAGGGCCCCCTTACAATGAGCAGTTCTTC
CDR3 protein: CATSTGPPYNEQFF